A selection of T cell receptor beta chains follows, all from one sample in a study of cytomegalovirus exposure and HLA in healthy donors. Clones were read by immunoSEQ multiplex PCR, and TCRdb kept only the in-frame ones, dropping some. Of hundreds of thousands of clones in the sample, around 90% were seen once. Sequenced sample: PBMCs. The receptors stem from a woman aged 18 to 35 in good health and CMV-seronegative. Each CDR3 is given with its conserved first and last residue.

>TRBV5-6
CASSWGVGGNTEAFF
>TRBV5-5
CASSYFGEGNTEAFF
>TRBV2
CASGGQGAGEQYF
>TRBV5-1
CASSVQGQGSMYEKLFF
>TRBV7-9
CASSPQTGVNEQFF
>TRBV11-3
CASSLQGVTDTQYF
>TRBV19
CASSIQGSDTQYF
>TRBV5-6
CASSPGLSGEQFF
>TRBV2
CASSARDRGWVNYGYTF
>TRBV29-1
CSVGAERMYYGYTF
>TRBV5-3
CARKQGWSGELFF
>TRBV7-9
CSSSLELGTGAEGYTF
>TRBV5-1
CASSSTSASSYNEQFF
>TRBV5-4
CACFPGLAGGYTDTQYF
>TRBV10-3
CAIGQAGYEQYF
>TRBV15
CATSDRVGSTEAFF
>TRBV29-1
CSVFQGGEQYF
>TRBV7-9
CAPSRDVLNTEAFF
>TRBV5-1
CASSPGTSGGTETQYF
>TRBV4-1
CASSRWTGGRSNEKLFF
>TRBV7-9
CSSSQGQGSSGGNYEQYF
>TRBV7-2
CASSLVANTEAFF
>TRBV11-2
CASSLGQIVGEKLFF
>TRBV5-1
CASSILGADGGYTF
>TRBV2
CASSESLASNQPQHF
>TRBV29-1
CSATSPREGYGYTF
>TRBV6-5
CASSSLGQGSYEQYF
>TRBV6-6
CASLRTSGVTGELFF
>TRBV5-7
CASSLVGWGTTTNEKLFF
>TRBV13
CATLREGAGNTEAFF